A selection of T cell receptor beta chains follows, all from one sample in a study. MiXCR, applied by TCRdb to the RT-PCR reads, yields one record per CDR3 protein. Of about 680,000 distinct CDR3 sequences listed, over 12% are singletons. The sequencing sample was made of memory CD4+ T cells from blood. These receptors were taken from a female donor in good health, serving as a healthy control. CDR3s include the opening cysteine and the closing phenylalanine or tryptophan. Fields, in order: CDR3 length, J gene, D gene, V gene, clone size, CDR3 protein, CDR3 DNA. A D gene is named only where the DNA matches it firmly. Some rows have no size entry. The others give once, few or many, or a class for an expanded clone.

>12|TRBJ2-4|-|TRBV12-3/TRBV12-4|many
CASSLGRNIQYF
TGTGCCAGCAGTTTAGGGCGGAACATTCAGTACTTC
>13|TRBJ2-1|-|TRBV6-1|-
CATTPRGYNEQFF
TGTGCCACCACCCCGCGGGGTTACAATGAGCAGTTCTTC
>16|TRBJ2-2|TRBD2|TRBV12-3/TRBV12-4|many
CASSPTSGMGTGELFF
TGTGCCAGCAGTCCGACTAGCGGGATGGGCACCGGGGAGCTGTTTTTT
>15|TRBJ2-3|TRBD1|TRBV7-2|many
CASSTRDSITDTQYF
TGTGCCAGCAGCACCCGGGACAGCATCACAGATACGCAGTATTTT
>15|TRBJ1-5|-|TRBV25-1|-
CASSVDTSGNQPQHF
TGTGCCAGCAGCGTAGACACCAGTGGCAATCAGCCCCAGCATTTT
>15|TRBJ2-7|-|TRBV18|few
CASSPPSVPSYEQYF
TGTGCCAGCTCACCCCCTAGCGTTCCCTCCTACGAGCAGTACTTC
>16|TRBJ2-5|-|TRBV15|-
CATSRARVQLKETQYF
TGTGCCACCAGCAGGGCCAGGGTTCAGCTCAAAGAGACCCAGTACTTC
>14|TRBJ2-2|-|TRBV5-1|few
CASSLEGNSGELFF
TGCGCCAGCAGCTTAGAAGGGAACTCCGGGGAGCTGTTTTTT
>13|TRBJ1-1|-|TRBV25-1|-
CASGEGGYTEAFF
TGTGCCAGCGGCGAGGGAGGGTACACTGAAGCTTTCTTT
>13|TRBJ2-5|-|TRBV5-1|few
CASSLGRLETQYF
TGCGCCAGCAGCTTGGGCCGATTGGAGACCCAGTACTTC
>15|TRBJ2-7|-|TRBV7-9|-
CASSLEGYYSYEQYF
TGTGCCAGCAGCTTAGAGGGATACTACTCCTACGAGCAGTACTTC
>17|TRBJ2-1|TRBD2|TRBV4-1|many
CASSPSFSGASYNEQFF
TGCGCCAGCAGCCCGAGCTTTAGCGGGGCTTCCTACAATGAGCAGTTCTTC
>16|TRBJ1-2|-|TRBV28|few
CASSLPKGRANYGYTF
TGTGCCAGCAGCCTGCCCAAGGGGAGGGCTAACTATGGCTACACCTTC
>18|TRBJ2-3|TRBD2|TRBV5-1|-
CASSEGLAEDPLADTQYF
TGCGCCAGCAGCGAGGGACTAGCGGAAGACCCCCTGGCAGATACGCAGTATTTT
>20|TRBJ2-3|TRBD2|TRBV6-5|many
CASSYSTVSWGTRVPDTQYF
TGTGCCAGCAGTTACTCGACGGTTAGTTGGGGGACTAGAGTCCCAGATACGCAGTATTTT
>15|TRBJ2-5|TRBD1|TRBV7-3|many
CASSSRQGGRETQYF
TGTGCCAGCAGCTCCCGACAGGGGGGCAGGGAGACCCAGTACTTC